Shown below are 17 T cell receptor beta chains from a single sample sequenced in a study of blood T cell repertoires in COVID-19. The assay was immunoSEQ multiplex PCR, and TCRdb's table has in-frame clones only and misses some. The sample contains roughly 100,000 clones, around nine tenths of which appear only once. The sequencing sample was made of peripheral blood. These receptors all come from a woman aged 45-60 years with COVID-19, enrolled during active disease.

This clone was detected only once. This chain uses TRBV7-8 with TRBJ2-4; tentative D call: TRBD2 (7 bases). The V end lost 5 bases, the J end lost 7 bases, and 12 bases lay between the germline ends. There are 13 residues in the CDR3. Germline V gene data show CDR1 as SGHVS and CDR2 as FQNEAQ. The CDR3 here is CASSVGGGNIQYF. CDR3 coding DNA: TGTGCCAGCAGCGTAGGGGGAGGGAACATTCAGTACTTC.

The genes are TRBV12-5 and TRBJ1-1, with D unresolved. Germline CDR1 reads LGHNT; CDR2 reads FRNRAP. Trimming shortened V by 3 bases and J by 5 bases, and 4 bases separated the two germline ends. The length of the CDR3 is 11 residues. The CDR3 spells CASGFSTEAFF. The CDR3 DNA reads as TGTGCTAGTGGTTTTTCAACTGAAGCTTTCTTT.

The gene calls are TRBV10-3 and TRBJ1-1; TRBD1 agrees at 7 bases. CDR1 is ENHRY, CDR2 SYGVKD, per germline. The CDR3 contains 14 residues. Trimming at V came to 0 bases and at J to 4 bases, leaving 2 bases not matched to a gene. The CDR3 DNA reads as TGTGCCATCAGTGAGTCCCAGGGGGGCACTGAAGCTTTCTTT. Protein product: CAISESQGGTEAFF.

The genes are TRBV27 and TRBJ2-7; TRBD1 agrees at 7 bases. This CDR3 is 14 amino acids long. The J segment lost 7 bases and the V segment lost 5 bases, leaving 11 bases of the junction unmatched. Germline-derived CDR1 and CDR2 are MNHEY and SMNVEV (reference sequence). The CDR3 here is CASSPNDRVQEQYF. The CDR3 DNA reads TGTGCCAGCAGTCCCAATGACAGGGTGCAAGAGCAGTACTTC.

The table lists this clone with a count of one. The chain recombines TRBV30 with TRBJ1-1; tentative D call: TRBD1 (5 bases). Per germline, CDR1 GTSNPN and CDR2 SVGIG (reference sequence). Trimming shortened V by 4 bases and J by 1 base, and 13 bases separated the two germline ends. The CDR3 is made up of 14 amino acids. CDR3 DNA: TGTGCCTGGAACACGGGGGTCCCGAACACTGAAGCTTTCTTT. This sequence encodes CAWNTGVPNTEAFF.

The J gene is TRBJ2-1, the V gene TRBV7-3; D possibly corresponds to TRBD1 (5 bases). The CDR3 is 15 amino acids. V was pared by 3 bases and J by 0 bases, with 9 bases between. Germline V gives CDR1 SGHTA, CDR2 FQGTGA. CDR3 DNA: TGTGCCAGCAGCTTGGACAAGGGCTCCTACAATGAGCAGTTCTTC. Protein product: CASSLDKGSYNEQFF.

This chain links TRBV2 with TRBJ2-3; 16 nucleotides align to TRBD2. Germline V gene data show CDR1 as SNHLY and CDR2 as FYNNEI. The CDR3 extends over 20 amino acids. With 4 bases clipped from V and 1 base from J, the junction kept 11 bases outside the gene matches. CDR3 loop: CASSATPGLAGGPGTDTQYF. The DNA of the CDR3 is TGTGCCAGCAGTGCCACCCCGGGACTAGCGGGGGGGCCAGGCACAGATACGCAGTATTTT.

J is TRBJ2-7 and V is TRBV6-5; possible D gene TRBD1, 6 bases. With 5 bases removed from V and 6 bases from J, the gap between germline ends came to 17 bases. The CDR3 is 14 amino acids. Germline values: CDR1 MNHEY, CDR2 SVGAGI. DNA for the CDR3: TGTGCCAGCAGTCAAACCAGGGGAATGAGCGAGCAGTACGTC. Its protein is CASSQTRGMSEQYV.

This clone was seen a single time. This sequence joins TRBV4-1 and TRBJ1-3; TRBD1 might be the D (5 bases). This CDR3 has 15 amino acids. V was cut by 1 base and J by 3 bases, with 10 bases left in between. Germline lookup yields CDR1 MGHRA and CDR2 YSYEKL. CDR3 loop: CASSQAGQGGNTIYF. CDR3 sequence (DNA): TGCGCCAGCAGCCAAGCTGGCCAGGGTGGAAACACCATATATTTT.

The chain recombines TRBV4-3 with TRBJ2-2; weak D call: TRBD1 (5 bases). V lost 1 base, J lost 1 base, and 13 bases lay in between. Germline V lookup: CDR1 LGHNA, CDR2 YSLEER. The CDR3 is 17 residues long. The CDR3 nucleotides are TGCGCCAGCAGCCAAGGGTCTCGAACAGGGAACACCGGGGAGCTGTTTTTT. Its protein product is CASSQGSRTGNTGELFF.

This chain uses TRBV6-4 with TRBJ2-5, with D perhaps matching TRBD1 (5 bases). Germline CDR1 is MRHNA and CDR2 is SNTAGT. The CDR3 is 16 residues long. V was cut by 11 bases and J by 3 bases, with 25 bases left in between. The CDR3 DNA sequence: TGTGCCGGGAAGGGGCAAAAACAGACTCGGAAAGAGACCCAGTACTTC. As protein: CAGKGQKQTRKETQYF.

The rearrangement uses TRBV19 and TRBJ1-2; no reliable D call. The germline gives CDR1 LNHDA, CDR2 SQIVND (reference sequence). V lost 3 bases and J 8 bases, leaving 10 bases between the germline ends. CDR3 size: 12 residues. The CDR3 nucleotides read TGTGCCAGTAGTATTGCGGGTGAGGGCTACACCTTC. The encoded protein is CASSIAGEGYTF.

The chain uses TRBV5-4 and TRBJ2-6; a weak D match, TRBD2 (6 bases). CDR3 length: 16 amino acids. V lost 3 bases and J lost 4, with 14 bases in between. CDR1 and CDR2 from the germline V gene are SGHNT and YYREEE (reference sequence). DNA for the CDR3: TGTGCCAGCAGCTCACTAAGGGCGGGAGGGGCCAACGTCCTGACTTTC. This gives the protein CASSSLRAGGANVLTF.

This clone was found once. The chain is built from TRBV2 and TRBJ1-4; D may be TRBD1 (6 bases). The V and J ends lost 5 bases and 0 bases respectively, with 19 bases between them. This CDR3 is built from 18 residues. The germline V gene encodes CDR1 SNHLY and CDR2 FYNNEI. CDR3 DNA sequence: TGTGCCAGCAGTTACCCAGGGGATGGGAGTGCAACTAATGAAAAACTGTTTTTT. It specifies CASSYPGDGSATNEKLFF.

J is TRBJ1-4 and V is TRBV6-5; no firm D call. This CDR3 is built from 14 residues. Germline loops: CDR1 MNHEY, CDR2 SVGAGI. V was shortened by 9 bases and J by 5 bases, with 16 bases between the two germline ends. DNA of the CDR3: TGTGCCAGTGGTTCGACAATCCCAAATGAAAAACTGTTTTTT. Amino acids: CASGSTIPNEKLFF.

This sequence joins TRBV6-5 and TRBJ1-1, with TRBD1 as a possible D gene (5 bases). V lost 6 bases and J lost 3, with 11 bases in between. Germline loops: CDR1 MNHEY, CDR2 SVGAGI. This CDR3 contains 13 residues. CDR3 sequence: CASSAGRDTEAFF. The CDR3 coding sequence is TGTGCCAGCAGCGCGGGACGGGACACTGAAGCTTTCTTT.

The gene calls are TRBV24-1 and TRBJ2-3; 8 bases agree with TRBD2. The CDR3 is made up of 18 amino acids. The germline gives CDR1 KGHDR, CDR2 SFDVKD. The J segment lost 0 bases and the V segment lost 4 bases, leaving 11 bases of the junction unmatched. The DNA of the CDR3 is TGTGCCACCAGTGAGGCGAATGAGCGGGGGATGAGCACAGATACGCAGTATTTT. It codes for CATSEANERGMSTDTQYF.